Below are 20 T cell receptor beta chains sequenced from a single sample in a study of T-cell reconstitution after alpha-beta-depleted transplantation in children. The authors prepared the TCRbeta library with unique molecular identifiers. Using its own MiXCR run on the PCR reads, TCRdb lists one record per CDR3 protein. The sample carries about 900,000 distinct CDR3 sequences, around 30% recorded once. The specimen was PBMCs, mostly from graft donor cells, collected 360 days after TCRalphabeta/CD19-depleted stem cell transplant. Every receptor here comes from a boy under two years old who had a stem cell transplant for SCID, so the T cells may come from the graft donor.

The count of this clonotype is one. One junction end does not reproduce the germline sequence, and a read error may be involved. The J gene is TRBJ1-1, the V gene TRBV10-3; 7 positions match TRBD1. From germline, CDR1 is ENHRY and CDR2 SYGVKD. The CDR3 is 14 residues long. This chain's CDR3 is CAISRRDSNIEAFF. CDR3 nucleotide sequence: TGTGCCATCAGTCGACGGGACAGCAACATTGAAGCTTTCTTT.

On this clonotype: Just one base apart from a much larger clone, this may be a read error. The chain uses TRBV5-6 and TRBJ1-5, with D perhaps matching TRBD1 (5 bases). Between the trimmed V and J ends, which lost 4 bases and 5 bases, there was a span of 13 bases. Germline lookup yields CDR1 SGHDT and CDR2 YYEEEE. The CDR3 consists of 14 residues. CDR3 coding DNA: TGTGCCAGCAGCCCAGGGACGGCTTATCAGCCCCAGCATTTT. Its translation: CASSPGTAYQPQHF.

This chain joins TRBV19 and TRBJ1-4; TRBD1 aligns across 9 bases. The V segment lost 6 bases and the J segment 8 bases; nucleotides outside the gene matches: 4. The CDR3 loop spans 13 amino acids. The germline gives CDR1 LNHDA, CDR2 SQIVND (reference sequence). The CDR3 reads CASRRDREEKLFF. CDR3 sequence (DNA): TGTGCCAGTAGGAGGGACAGGGAGGAAAAACTGTTTTTT.

This clonotype was observed a few times. The DNA of the CDR3 is TGTGCCAGCAGAGCCCGGGACAGGGGCATTCAGTACTTC. It encodes CASRARDRGIQYF. The V and J genes are TRBV6-1 and TRBJ2-4; 10 bases are a match to TRBD1. V lost 6 bases and J lost 9; bases outside the gene matches: 5. Germline-derived CDR1 and CDR2 are MNHNS and SASEGT. The length of the CDR3 is 13 residues.

The rearrangement joins TRBV7-2 to TRBJ1-1; D is unresolved. Germline lookup yields CDR1 SGHTA and CDR2 FQGNSA. The ends were cut back, 5 bases at V and 0 bases at J, with 13 bases in the middle. This CDR3 is 15 amino acids long. The CDR3 here is CASSPRLPMNTEAFF. In DNA, the CDR3 is TGTGCCAGCAGCCCCCGACTGCCCATGAACACTGAAGCTTTCTTT.

This clonotype was observed a handful of times. This chain joins TRBV4-3 and TRBJ2-5; 11 bases are shared with TRBD2. There are 16 residues in the CDR3. Germline lookup yields CDR1 LGHNA and CDR2 YSLEER. The V gene end was trimmed by 0 bases and the J gene end by 7 bases; junction bases not matched to a gene: 7. The CDR3 DNA sequence: TGCGCCAGCAGCCAAGATCGACTAGCGGGGTCGGGGACCCAGTACTTC. Translated: CASSQDRLAGSGTQYF.

V gene TRBV15 combines with J gene TRBJ2-7; D might be TRBD1 (6 bases). CDR1 and CDR2 (germline): LNHNV, YYDKDF (reference sequence). V shed 5 bases and J shed 3 bases, with 11 bases lying between them. The CDR3 consists of 13 residues. The CDR3 region has the DNA TGTGCCACCAGCCAGATACAGGGCTACGAGCAGTACGTC. It specifies CATSQIQGYEQYV.

The chain combines TRBV6-1 with TRBJ1-4, with 7 positions matching TRBD1. Trimming at V came to 8 bases and at J to 7 bases, leaving 10 bases not matched to a gene. The CDR3 has 14 residues. Germline CDR1 reads MNHNS; CDR2 reads SASEGT. CDR3 loop: CASAPYRGGEKLFF. In DNA form, the CDR3 reads TGTGCCAGCGCCCCCTACAGGGGCGGTGAAAAACTGTTTTTT.

This clonotype was seen many times. This sequence joins TRBV12-3 or TRBV12-4 and TRBJ2-2, with 14 nucleotides matching TRBD2. After removal of 6 bases from V and 4 bases from J, the junction contained 4 bases not matched to a gene. CDR3 length: 16 residues. Here the CDR3 reads CASSLGLAGVTGELFF. Here the CDR3 DNA reads TGTGCCAGCAGCCTGGGACTAGCGGGGGTCACCGGGGAGCTGTTTTTT.

The sample holds many counts of this clonotype. The chain joins TRBV9 to TRBJ1-6; D unclear. The V end lost 1 base, the J end lost 2 bases, and 7 bases lay between the germline ends. This CDR3 spans 15 amino acids. Per the germline V gene, CDR1 is SGDLS and CDR2 is YYNGEE. The CDR3 sequence is CASSVSGAYNSPLHF. The CDR3, as DNA: TGTGCCAGCAGCGTATCAGGCGCCTATAATTCACCCCTCCACTTT.

This clonotype was observed a few times. The chain employs TRBV5-1 and TRBJ2-5; D is undetermined. Germline CDR1 SGHRS, CDR2 YFSETQ. The CDR3 consists of 11 residues. Trimming cost V 6 bases and J 9 bases, with 12 bases left between them. DNA for the CDR3: TGCGCCAGCATCAAGGTTTTATCCCAGTACTTC. Amino acids: CASIKVLSQYF.

The chain combines TRBV28 with TRBJ2-1; D call uncertain. Trimming took 5 bases from V and 3 from J, leaving 11 bases between them. The CDR3 loop spans 14 amino acids. Germline CDR1 and CDR2: MDHEN and SYDVKM. The CDR3 sequence: CASSNGPYYNEQFF. Here the CDR3 DNA reads TGTGCCAGCAGTAACGGACCTTACTACAATGAGCAGTTCTTC. The variable domain in full, completed from reference TRBV28 and TRBJ2-1, reads DVKVTQSSRYLVKRTGEKVFLECVQDMDHENMFWYRQDPGLGLRLIYFSYDVKMKEKGDIPEGYSVSREKKERFSLILESASTNQTSMYLCASSNGPYYNEQFFGPGTRLTVL.

This clonotype was found a few times. The rearrangement uses TRBV12-3 or TRBV12-4 and TRBJ2-2, with 10 bases aligning to TRBD1. This CDR3 has 16 residues. J lost 1 base, V lost 7 bases, and 6 bases had no gene match. In nucleotides, the CDR3 is TGTGCCAGCACCTTCCGGGACAGGGGGAACACCGGGGAGCTGTTTTTT. This gives the protein CASTFRDRGNTGELFF.

This clonotype was recorded at least ten times. The rearrangement links TRBV28 to TRBJ1-3, with a possible D match to TRBD1 (5 bases). This CDR3 has 14 residues. Germline V gene data show CDR1 as MDHEN and CDR2 as SYDVKM. Trimming took 6 bases from V and 0 from J, leaving 9 bases between them. CDR3 sequence reads: CASSLGTSGNTIYF. CDR3 nucleotides: TGTGCCAGCAGCCTAGGGACCTCTGGAAACACCATATATTTT.

This clonotype was seen at least ten times. The chain recombines TRBV27 with TRBJ1-1; a weak D match, TRBD1 (5 bases). Trimming took 0 bases from V and 4 from J, leaving 12 bases between them. The CDR3 runs 15 residues. Germline V gene data show CDR1 as MNHEY and CDR2 as SMNVEV (reference sequence). The CDR3 loop reads CASSLSVQGFTEAFF. For the CDR3, the DNA is TGTGCCAGCAGTTTATCGGTCCAGGGCTTCACTGAAGCTTTCTTT.

The rearrangement joins TRBV5-6 to TRBJ2-4; 7 positions match TRBD1. CDR3 length equals 17 residues. Germline V CDR1 and CDR2: SGHDT, YYEEEE. V gave up 1 base and J gave up 6 bases; unmatched junction bases: 13. Here the CDR3 DNA reads TGTGCCAGCAGCTTGATTCCGAGGGGGCGTGAGGGAAACATTCAGTACTTC. As protein: CASSLIPRGREGNIQYF.

The chain carries TRBV6-2 or TRBV6-3 and TRBJ2-3; D not certain. Trimming left V 6 bases short and J 2 bases short, with 18 bases between. This CDR3 has 16 amino acids. The germline V gene encodes CDR1 MNHEY and CDR2 SVGEGT. CDR3 in DNA: TGTGCCAGCAGCTCCGGACCGCACAGTTCCACAGATACGCAGTATTTT. Translated, it gives CASSSGPHSSTDTQYF.

The chain links TRBV20-1 to TRBJ2-5; 13 bases are a match to TRBD2. This CDR3 region has 18 residues. Germline-derived CDR1 and CDR2 are DFQATT and SNEGSKA (reference sequence). Losses at the gene ends were 6 bases for V and 0 bases for J; bases not matched to a gene: 13. The CDR3 loop reads CSASPGLAGAPYQETQYF. As DNA, the CDR3 is TGCAGTGCGAGCCCTGGACTAGCGGGGGCCCCGTACCAAGAGACCCAGTACTTC.

This sequence joins TRBV4-3 and TRBJ2-3, with D possibly being TRBD1 or TRBD2 (5 bases each). Germline CDR1 and CDR2: LGHNA and YSLEER. The CDR3 sequence is 17 residues long. V lost 5 bases and J lost 2, with 20 bases in between. The CDR3 sequence is CASSGELGRIYTDTQYF. In DNA form, the CDR3 reads TGCGCCAGCAGCGGGGAATTGGGACGGATATACACAGATACGCAGTATTTT.

This clonotype came up a few times. The rearrangement links TRBV28 to TRBJ2-6; D not certain. Germline V gene lookup returns CDR1 MDHEN and CDR2 SYDVKM. The CDR3 is 16 residues long. Trimming pared 4 bases from V and 0 bases from J, leaving 10 bases between. The DNA for the CDR3 is TGTGCCAGCAGTTCCCGTGACATCTCTGGGGCCAACGTCCTGACTTTC. It translates to CASSSRDISGANVLTF.